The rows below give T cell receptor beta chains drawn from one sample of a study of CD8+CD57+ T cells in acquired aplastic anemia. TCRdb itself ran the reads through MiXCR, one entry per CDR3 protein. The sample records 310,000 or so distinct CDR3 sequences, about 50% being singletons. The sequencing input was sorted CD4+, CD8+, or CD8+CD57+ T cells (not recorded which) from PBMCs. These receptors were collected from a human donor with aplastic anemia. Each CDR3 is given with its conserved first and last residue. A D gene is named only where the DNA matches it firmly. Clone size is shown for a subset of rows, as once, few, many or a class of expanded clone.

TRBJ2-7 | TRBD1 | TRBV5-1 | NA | CASSLDGQGSYEQYF | TGCGCCAGCAGCTTGGACGGACAGGGCTCCTACGAGCAGTACTTC
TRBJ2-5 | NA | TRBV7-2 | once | CASSLVNEETQYF | TGTGCCAGCAGCTTAGTCAACGAAGAGACCCAGTACTTC
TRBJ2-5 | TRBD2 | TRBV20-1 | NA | CSAVLAGAWETQYF | TGCAGTGCCGTACTAGCGGGGGCCTGGGAGACCCAGTACTTC
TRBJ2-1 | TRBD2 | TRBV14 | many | CATKPGLAGNNYNEQFF | TGTGCCACAAAACCAGGACTAGCGGGAAATAACTACAATGAGCAGTTCTTC
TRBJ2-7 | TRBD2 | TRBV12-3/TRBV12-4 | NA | CASSPGLVGEQYF | TGTGCCAGCAGCCCGGGACTAGTTGGTGAGCAGTACTTC
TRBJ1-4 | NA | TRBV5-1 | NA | CASSRLMTGGGEKLFF | TGCGCCAGCAGCAGACTGATGACAGGAGGCGGAGAAAAACTGTTTTTT
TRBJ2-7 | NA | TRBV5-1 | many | CASSLGAVGYEQYF | TGCGCCAGCAGCTTGGGGGCAGTCGGCTACGAGCAGTACTTC
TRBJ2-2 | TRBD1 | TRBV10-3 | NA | CAISQGQGGTGELFF | TGTGCCATCAGTCAAGGACAGGGGGGGACCGGGGAGCTGTTTTTT
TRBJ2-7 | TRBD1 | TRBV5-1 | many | CASSLLTRTGNHEQYF | TGCGCCAGCAGCCTCCTTACAAGGACAGGTAACCACGAGCAGTACTTC
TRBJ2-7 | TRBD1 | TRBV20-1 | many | CSARDYTRDRLMTSYEQYF | TGCAGTGCTAGAGATTACACTCGGGACAGGTTAATGACCAGCTACGAGCAGTACTTC
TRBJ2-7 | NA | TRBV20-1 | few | CSAVGPGTYEQYF | TGCAGTGCAGTTGGGCCCGGGACCTACGAGCAGTACTTC
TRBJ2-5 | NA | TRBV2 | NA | CASSDPGLQETQYF | TGTGCCAGCAGTGACCCAGGGCTCCAAGAGACCCAGTACTTC
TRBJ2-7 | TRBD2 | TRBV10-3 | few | CAISEPGLAYEQYF | TGTGCCATCAGTGAACCGGGACTAGCCTACGAGCAGTACTTC
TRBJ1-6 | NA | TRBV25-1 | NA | CASRGGGNSPLHF | TGTGCCAGCAGGGGAGGCGGTAATTCACCCCTCCACTTT
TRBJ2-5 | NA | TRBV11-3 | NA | CASSLSLPGETQYF | TGTGCCAGCAGCTTATCTTTACCCGGAGAGACCCAGTACTTC
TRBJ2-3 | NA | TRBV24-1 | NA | CATSGGTDTQYF | TGTGCCACCAGTGGGGGCACAGATACGCAGTATTTT
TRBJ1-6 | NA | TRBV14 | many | CASSQDSGSYSPLHF | TGTGCCAGCAGCCAAGATTCAGGGTCCTATTCACCCCTCCACTTT
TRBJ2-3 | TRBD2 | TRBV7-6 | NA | CASSSTGRGTDTQYF | TGTGCCAGCAGCTCTACTGGGAGGGGAACAGATACGCAGTATTTT
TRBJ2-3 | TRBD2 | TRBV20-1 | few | CSARAADSGSTDTQYF | TGCAGTGCTAGAGCCGCCGATAGCGGGAGCACAGATACGCAGTATTTT
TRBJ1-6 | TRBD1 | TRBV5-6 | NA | CASSLGGQGPPLHF | TGTGCCAGCAGCTTAGGTGGACAGGGCCCACCCCTCCACTTT
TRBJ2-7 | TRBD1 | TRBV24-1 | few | CATSDGDRGPVAESYEQYF | TGTGCCACCAGTGATGGGGACAGGGGGCCGGTAGCGGAATCCTACGAGCAGTACTTC
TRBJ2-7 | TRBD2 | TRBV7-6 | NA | CASSGGLAGTREQYF | TGCGCCAGCAGCGGGGGACTAGCGGGAACGAGGGAGCAGTACTTC
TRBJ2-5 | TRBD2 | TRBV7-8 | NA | CASSLRVGLAGGRGETQYF | TGTGCCAGCAGCTTACGAGTCGGACTAGCGGGAGGTCGCGGGGAGACCCAGTACTTC
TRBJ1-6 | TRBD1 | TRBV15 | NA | CATSGGQGLNSPLHF | TGTGCCACCAGCGGGGGACAGGGGTTGAATTCACCCCTCCACTTT
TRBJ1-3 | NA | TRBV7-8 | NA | CASSLDPTGNTIYF | TGTGCCAGCAGCTTAGACCCGACTGGAAACACCATATATTTT
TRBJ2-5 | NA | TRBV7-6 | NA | CASSLEGRQETQYF | TGTGCCAGCAGCTTAGAGGGCAGACAAGAGACCCAGTACTTC
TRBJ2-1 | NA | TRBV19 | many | CASSQSNSYNEQFF | TGTGCCAGTAGTCAGTCAAACTCCTACAATGAGCAGTTCTTC
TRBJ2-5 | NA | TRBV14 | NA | CASSQDEGGPSQETQYF | TGTGCCAGCAGCCAAGATGAGGGGGGACCCAGTCAAGAGACCCAGTACTTC
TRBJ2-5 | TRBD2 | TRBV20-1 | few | CSATTSGGQETQYF | TGCAGTGCTACGACTAGCGGGGGACAAGAGACCCAGTACTTC
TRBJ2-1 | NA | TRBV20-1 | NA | CSAPGTLYNEQFF | TGCAGTGCTCCCGGGACTCTCTACAATGAGCAGTTCTTC
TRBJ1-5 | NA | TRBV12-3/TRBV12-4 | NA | CASSLDGPQHF | TGTGCCAGCAGTTTAGACGGGCCCCAGCATTTT
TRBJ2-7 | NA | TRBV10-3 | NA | CAISEGYTTYEQYF | TGTGCCATCAGTGAGGGGTACACTACCTACGAGCAGTACTTC
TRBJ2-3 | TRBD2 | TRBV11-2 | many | CASSPGAGGPDTQYF | TGTGCCAGCAGCCCGGGGGCGGGAGGGCCGGATACGCAGTATTTT
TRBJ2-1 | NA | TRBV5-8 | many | CASTMRGASYNEQFF | TGTGCCAGCACCATGAGGGGGGCCTCCTACAATGAGCAGTTCTTC
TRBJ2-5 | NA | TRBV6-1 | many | CASRAQETQYF | TGTGCCAGCAGAGCGCAAGAGACCCAGTACTTC
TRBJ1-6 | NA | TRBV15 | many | CATKRVSYNSPLHF | TGTGCCACCAAGAGAGTCTCCTATAATTCACCCCTCCACTTT
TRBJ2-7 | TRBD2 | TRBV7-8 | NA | CASLGEGEYEQYF | TGTGCCAGTTTGGGGGAGGGTGAATACGAGCAGTACTTC
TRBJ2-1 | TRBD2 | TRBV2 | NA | CASRLLAGGSGGEQFF | TGTGCCAGCAGATTACTAGCGGGAGGGTCTGGCGGTGAGCAGTTCTTC
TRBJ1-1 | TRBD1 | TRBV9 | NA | CASSLYSGTGGGWMNTEAFF | TGTGCCAGCAGCCTATACTCCGGGACAGGGGGAGGATGGATGAACACTGAAGCTTTCTTT
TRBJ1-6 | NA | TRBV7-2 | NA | CASSLDGNSPLHF | TGTGCCAGCAGCTTAGATGGGAACTCACCCCTCCACTTT
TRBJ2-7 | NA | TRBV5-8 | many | CASSFGQDSYEQYF | TGTGCCAGCAGCTTTGGGCAGGACTCCTACGAGCAGTACTTC
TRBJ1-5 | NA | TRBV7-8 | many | CASSEVSGPQHF | TGTGCCAGCAGCGAAGTGTCAGGGCCCCAGCATTTT
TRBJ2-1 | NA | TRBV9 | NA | CASSVGERDVAGPADNEQFF | TGTGCCAGCAGCGTAGGTGAGAGGGACGTGGCAGGGCCCGCGGACAATGAGCAGTTCTTC
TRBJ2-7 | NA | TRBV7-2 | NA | CASSLGTATYEQYF | TGTGCCAGCAGCTTAGGCACAGCTACCTACGAGCAGTACTTC
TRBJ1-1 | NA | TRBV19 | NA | CATSGPGFKEAFF | TGTGCCACCTCCGGACCGGGTTTTAAGGAAGCTTTCTTT
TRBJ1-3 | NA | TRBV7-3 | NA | CASSPPTAARNTIYF | TGTGCCAGCAGCCCCCCTACGGCAGCCAGAAACACCATATATTTT
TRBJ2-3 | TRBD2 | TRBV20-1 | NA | CSAPAAGGSDTQYF | TGCAGTGCTCCTGCGGCGGGAGGCTCAGATACGCAGTATTTT
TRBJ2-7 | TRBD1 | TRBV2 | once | CASEVGQGNDEQYF | TGTGCCAGCGAGGTGGGACAGGGAAACGACGAGCAGTACTTC
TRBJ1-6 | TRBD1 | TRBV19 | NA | CASSLTRDRGNSPLHF | TGTGCCAGTAGTCTTACGCGGGACAGGGGGAATTCACCCCTCCACTTT
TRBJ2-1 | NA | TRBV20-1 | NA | CSARDVNYSSYNEQFF | TGCAGTGCTAGAGATGTGAATTATTCTTCCTACAATGAGCAGTTCTTC
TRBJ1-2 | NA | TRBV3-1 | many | CASSQPVGPGGYTF | TGTGCCAGCAGCCAACCGGTAGGACCGGGTGGCTACACCTTC
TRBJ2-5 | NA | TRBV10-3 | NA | CAISPGDKTQYF | TGTGCCATCAGCCCGGGGGATAAGACCCAGTACTTC
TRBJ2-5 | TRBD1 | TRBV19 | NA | CASSRRDSETQYF | TGTGCCAGTAGCCGCCGGGACAGCGAGACCCAGTACTTC
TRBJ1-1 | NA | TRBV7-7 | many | CASSFRQGRLREVKKAFF | TGTGCCAGCAGCTTTCGGCAGGGAAGGCTGCGGGAGGTCAAAAAAGCTTTCTTT
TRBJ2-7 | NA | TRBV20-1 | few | CSASHSPAYEQYF | TGCAGTGCTAGTCATTCCCCAGCCTACGAGCAGTACTTC
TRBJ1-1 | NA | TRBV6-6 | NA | CASSVRTEAFF | TGTGCCAGCAGCGTCCGGACTGAAGCTTTCTTT
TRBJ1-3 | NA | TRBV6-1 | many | CASSEVRSGNTIYF | TGTGCCAGCAGTGAAGTAAGATCTGGAAACACCATATATTTT